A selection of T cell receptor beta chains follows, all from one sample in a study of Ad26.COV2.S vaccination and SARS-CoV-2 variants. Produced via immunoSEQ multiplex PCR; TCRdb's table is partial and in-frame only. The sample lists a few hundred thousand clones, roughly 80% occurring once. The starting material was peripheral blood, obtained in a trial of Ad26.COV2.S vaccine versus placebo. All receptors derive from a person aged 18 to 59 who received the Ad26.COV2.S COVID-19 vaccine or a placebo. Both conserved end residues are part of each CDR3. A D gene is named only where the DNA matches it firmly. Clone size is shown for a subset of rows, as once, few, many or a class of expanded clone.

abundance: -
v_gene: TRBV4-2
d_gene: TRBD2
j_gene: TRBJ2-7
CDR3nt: TGTGCCAGCAGCCGCTCTGCTAGCGGGGGGGGAAGCTCCTACGAGCAGTACTTC
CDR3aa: CASSRSASGGGSSYEQYF

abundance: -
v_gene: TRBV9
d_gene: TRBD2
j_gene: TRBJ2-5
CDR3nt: TGTGCCAGCAGCTCTGGACTAGCCCTTGGGGAGACCCAGTACTTC
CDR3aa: CASSSGLALGETQYF

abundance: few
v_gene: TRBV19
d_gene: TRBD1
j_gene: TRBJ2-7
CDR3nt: TGTGCCAGTAGTAGGACAGGGGGCTTCGACGAGCAGTACTTC
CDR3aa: CASSRTGGFDEQYF

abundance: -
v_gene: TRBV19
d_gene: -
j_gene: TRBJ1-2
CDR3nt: TGTGCCAGTAGTATAGTGGGCAGCCCGGGCGGCTATGGCTACACCTTC
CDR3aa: CASSIVGSPGGYGYTF

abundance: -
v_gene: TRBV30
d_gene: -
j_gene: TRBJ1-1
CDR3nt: TGTGCCTGGAGTGTACCGACTGAAGCTTTCTTT
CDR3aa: CAWSVPTEAFF

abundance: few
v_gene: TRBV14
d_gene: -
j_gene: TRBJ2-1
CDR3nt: TGTGCCAGCAGCCAAGACCTCTACAATGAGCAGTTCTTC
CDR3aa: CASSQDLYNEQFF

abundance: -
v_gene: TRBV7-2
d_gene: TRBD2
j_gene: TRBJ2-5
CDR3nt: TGTGCCAGCAGCCTGTGGGGAAGCGGGGGTGGTGAGACCCAGTACTTC
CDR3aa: CASSLWGSGGGETQYF

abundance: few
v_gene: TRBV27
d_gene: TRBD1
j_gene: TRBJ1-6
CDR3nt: TGTGCCAGCAGTTTATCTACTGGGACAGGGGCGGCGGATTCACCCCTCCACTTT
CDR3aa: CASSLSTGTGAADSPLHF

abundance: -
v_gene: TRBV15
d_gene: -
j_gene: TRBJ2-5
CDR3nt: TGTGCCACCAGCAGTCGAGTAGAGACCCAGTACTTC
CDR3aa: CATSSRVETQYF

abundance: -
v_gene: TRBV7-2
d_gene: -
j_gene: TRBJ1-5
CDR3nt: TGTGCCAGCAGCATTCGCGGGGGGCTAAGTCAGCCCCAGCATTTT
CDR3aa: CASSIRGGLSQPQHF

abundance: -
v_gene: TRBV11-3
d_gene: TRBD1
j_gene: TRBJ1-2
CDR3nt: TGTGCCAGCAGCCAGGGGGGGTATGGCTACACCTTC
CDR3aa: CASSQGGYGYTF

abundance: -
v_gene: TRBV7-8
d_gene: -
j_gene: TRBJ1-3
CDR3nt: TGTGCCAGCAGCTTAATGCCGGGGGGGGCAGTACTATCTGGAAACACCATATATTTT
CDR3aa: CASSLMPGGAVLSGNTIYF

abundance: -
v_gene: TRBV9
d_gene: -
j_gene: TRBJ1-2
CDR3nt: TGTGCCAGCAGCGTCGGGGGAGACTATGGCTACACCTTC
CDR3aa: CASSVGGDYGYTF

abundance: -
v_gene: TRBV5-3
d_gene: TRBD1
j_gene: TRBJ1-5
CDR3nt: TGTGCCAGAAGCCGGGACAGTCGCAATCAGCCCCAGCATTTT
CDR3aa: CARSRDSRNQPQHF

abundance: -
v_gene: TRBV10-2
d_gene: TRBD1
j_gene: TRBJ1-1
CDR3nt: TGCGCCAGCAGTGACCAGACAGGGGGAAGAACTGAAGCTTTCTTT
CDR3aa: CASSDQTGGRTEAFF

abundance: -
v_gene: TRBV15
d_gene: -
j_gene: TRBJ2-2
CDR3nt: TGTGCCACCAGCAGAGATACGACAGTAAACACCGGGGAGCTGTTTTTT
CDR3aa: CATSRDTTVNTGELFF

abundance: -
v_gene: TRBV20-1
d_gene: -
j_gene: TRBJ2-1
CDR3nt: TGCAGTGCTACTGACCTTGTGGGCGTTAATGAGCAGTTCTTC
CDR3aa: CSATDLVGVNEQFF

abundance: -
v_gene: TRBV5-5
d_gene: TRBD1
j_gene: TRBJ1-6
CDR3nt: TGTGCCAGCAGCCCAGGGGGGAGCTCCTATAATTCACCCCTCCACTTT
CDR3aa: CASSPGGSSYNSPLHF

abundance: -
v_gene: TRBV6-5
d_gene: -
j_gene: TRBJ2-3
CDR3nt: TGTGCCAGCAGGCCCGGGACTCACGCTGGAGATACGCAGTATTTT
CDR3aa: CASRPGTHAGDTQYF

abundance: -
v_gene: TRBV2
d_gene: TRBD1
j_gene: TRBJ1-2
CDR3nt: TGTGCCAGCATCCGGGACAGTCATCTATCCGCTGGCTACACCTTC
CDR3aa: CASIRDSHLSAGYTF

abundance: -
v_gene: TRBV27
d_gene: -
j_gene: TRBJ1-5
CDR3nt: TGTGCCAGCAGTTTGATGGGGACGGGTCAGCCCCAGCATTTT
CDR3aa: CASSLMGTGQPQHF

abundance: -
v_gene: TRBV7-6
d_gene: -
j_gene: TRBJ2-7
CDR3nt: TGTGCCAGCAGCCAGGGACGGGAATACGAGCAGTACTTC
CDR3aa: CASSQGREYEQYF

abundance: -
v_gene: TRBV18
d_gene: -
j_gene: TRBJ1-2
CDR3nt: TGTGCCAGCTCACCACGGGGGACCCGTGGCTACACCTTC
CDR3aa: CASSPRGTRGYTF

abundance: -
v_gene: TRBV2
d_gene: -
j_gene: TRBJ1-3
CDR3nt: TGTGCCAGCAGTGAACAAGGGTCGGGAAACACCATATATTTT
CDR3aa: CASSEQGSGNTIYF

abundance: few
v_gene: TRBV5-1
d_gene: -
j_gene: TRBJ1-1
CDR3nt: TGCGCCAGCACCCATGCCGACGACACTGAAGCTTTCTTT
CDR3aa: CASTHADDTEAFF

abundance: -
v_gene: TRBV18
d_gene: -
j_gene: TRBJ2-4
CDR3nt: TGTGCCAGCTCAGGCCTAGCCAAAAACATTCAGTACTTC
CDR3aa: CASSGLAKNIQYF